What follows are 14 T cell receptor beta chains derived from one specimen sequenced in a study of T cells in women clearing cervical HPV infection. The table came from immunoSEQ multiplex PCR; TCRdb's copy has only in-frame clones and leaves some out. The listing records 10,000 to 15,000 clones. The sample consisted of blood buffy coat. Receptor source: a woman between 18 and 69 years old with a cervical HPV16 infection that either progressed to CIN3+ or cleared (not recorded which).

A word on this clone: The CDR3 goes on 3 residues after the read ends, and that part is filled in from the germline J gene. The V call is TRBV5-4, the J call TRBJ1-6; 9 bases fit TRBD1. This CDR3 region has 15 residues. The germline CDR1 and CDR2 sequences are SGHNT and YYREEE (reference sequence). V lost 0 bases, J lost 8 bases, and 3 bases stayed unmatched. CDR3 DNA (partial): TGTGCCAGCAGCTTGGACAGGGGGCTTGATTCACCC. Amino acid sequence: CASSLDRGLDSP. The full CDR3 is CASSLDRGLDSPLHF.

The sequenced CDR3 bases are TGTGCCAGCTCACCAAGACCGGGGCAGGGGACTGAA. It codes for CASSPRPGQGTE. The CDR3 as a whole reads CASSPRPGQGTEAFF. The chain couples TRBV18 to TRBJ1-1; possibly TRBD1 for D (6 bases). The read ends 3 residues early relative to the CDR3; the germline J gene fills the gap. CDR1 is KGHSH, CDR2 LQKENI, per germline. The CDR3 sequence is 15 residues long. V lost 2 bases and J 5 bases, leaving 15 bases between the germline ends.

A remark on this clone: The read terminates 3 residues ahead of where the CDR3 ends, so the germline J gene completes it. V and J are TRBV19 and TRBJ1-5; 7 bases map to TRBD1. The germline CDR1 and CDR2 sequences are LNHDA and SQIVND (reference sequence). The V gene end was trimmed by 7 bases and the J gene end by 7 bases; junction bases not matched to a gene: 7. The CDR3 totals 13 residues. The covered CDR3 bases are TGTGCCAGTACCCCGACAGGGTCCCAGCCC. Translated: CASTPTGSQP. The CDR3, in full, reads CASTPTGSQPQHF.

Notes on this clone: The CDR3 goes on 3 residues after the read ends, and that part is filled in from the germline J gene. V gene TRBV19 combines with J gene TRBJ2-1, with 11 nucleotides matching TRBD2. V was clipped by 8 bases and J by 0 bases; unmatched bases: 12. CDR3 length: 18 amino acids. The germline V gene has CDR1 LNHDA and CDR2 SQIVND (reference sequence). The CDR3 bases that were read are TGTGCCAGTGGAGTAGCGGGGGGGAGAAAGAGCTCCTACAATGAG. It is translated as CASGVAGGRKSSYNE. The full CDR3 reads CASGVAGGRKSSYNEQFF.

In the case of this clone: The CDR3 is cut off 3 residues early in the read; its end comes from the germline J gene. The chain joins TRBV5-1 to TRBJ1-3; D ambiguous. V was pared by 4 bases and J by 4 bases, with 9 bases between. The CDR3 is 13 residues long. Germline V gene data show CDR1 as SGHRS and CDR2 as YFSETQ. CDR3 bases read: TGCGCCAGCAGCCAAGGTTCAGGAAACACC. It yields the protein CASSQGSGNT. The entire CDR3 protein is CASSQGSGNTIYF.

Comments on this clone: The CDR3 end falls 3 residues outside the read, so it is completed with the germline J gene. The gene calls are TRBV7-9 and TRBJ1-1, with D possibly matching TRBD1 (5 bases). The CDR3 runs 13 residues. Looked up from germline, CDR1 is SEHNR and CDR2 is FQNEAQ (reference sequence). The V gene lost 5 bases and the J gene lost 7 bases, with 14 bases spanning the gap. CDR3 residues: CASSRDRSLEAFF. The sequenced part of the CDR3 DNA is TGTGCCAGCAGCCGTGACAGAAGCCTTGAA.

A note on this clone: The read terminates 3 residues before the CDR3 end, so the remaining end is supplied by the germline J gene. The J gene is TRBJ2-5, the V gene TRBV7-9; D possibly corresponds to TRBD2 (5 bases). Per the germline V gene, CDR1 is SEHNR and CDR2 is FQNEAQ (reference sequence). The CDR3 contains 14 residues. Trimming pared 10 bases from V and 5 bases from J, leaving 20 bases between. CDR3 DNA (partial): TGTGCCAACAGTCTAGGAGGTCTCTGGGAGACC. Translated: CANSLGGLWET. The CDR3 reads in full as CANSLGGLWETQYF.

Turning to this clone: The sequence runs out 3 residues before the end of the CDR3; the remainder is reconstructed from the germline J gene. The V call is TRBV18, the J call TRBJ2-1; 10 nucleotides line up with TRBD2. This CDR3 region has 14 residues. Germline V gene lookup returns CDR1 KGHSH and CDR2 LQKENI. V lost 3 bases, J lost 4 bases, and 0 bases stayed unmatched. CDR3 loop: CASSPSGGYNEQFF. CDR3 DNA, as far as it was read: TGTGCCAGCTCACCTAGCGGGGGGTACAATGAG. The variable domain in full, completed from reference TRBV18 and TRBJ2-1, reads NAGVMQNPRHLVRRRGQEARLRCSPMKGHSHVYWYRQLPEEGLKFMVYLQKENIIDESGMPKERFSAEFPKEGPSILRIQQVVRGDSAAYFCASSPSGGYNEQFFGPGTRLTVL.

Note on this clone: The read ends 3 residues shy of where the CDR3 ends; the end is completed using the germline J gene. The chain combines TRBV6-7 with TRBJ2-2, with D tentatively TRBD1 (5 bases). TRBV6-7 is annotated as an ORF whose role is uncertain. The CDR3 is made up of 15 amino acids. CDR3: CASSLGFSGANVLFF. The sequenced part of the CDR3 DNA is TGTGCCAGCAGTCTGGGATTCTCTGGGGCCAACGTG.

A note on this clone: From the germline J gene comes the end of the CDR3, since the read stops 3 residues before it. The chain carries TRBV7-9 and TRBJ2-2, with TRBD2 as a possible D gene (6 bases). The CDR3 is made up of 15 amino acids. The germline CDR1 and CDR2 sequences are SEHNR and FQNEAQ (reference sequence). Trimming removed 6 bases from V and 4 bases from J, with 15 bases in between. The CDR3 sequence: CASSPPRGFTGELFF. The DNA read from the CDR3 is TGTGCCAGCAGTCCCCCTCGGGGGTTCACCGGGGAG.

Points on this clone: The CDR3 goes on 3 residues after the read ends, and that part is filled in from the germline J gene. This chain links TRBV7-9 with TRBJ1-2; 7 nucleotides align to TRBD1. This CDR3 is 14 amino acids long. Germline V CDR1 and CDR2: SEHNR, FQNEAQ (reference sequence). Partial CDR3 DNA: TGTGCCAGCAGGGAAACCGGGACAGACTACGAC. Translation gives CASRETGTDYD. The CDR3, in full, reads CASRETGTDYDYTF.

The DNA read from the CDR3 is TGTGCCAGCAGTCCCCTAGCGGGGGCCCGAGATACG. It is translated as CASSPLAGARDT. In full, the CDR3 reads CASSPLAGARDTQYF. The rearrangement uses TRBV6-2 or TRBV6-3 and TRBJ2-3, with TRBD2 matching over 10 bases. The observed sequence ends 3 residues before the CDR3 terminus, with the missing tail filled in from the germline J gene. Germline CDR1 and CDR2: MNHEY and SVGEGT. CDR3 length: 15 amino acids. The trim removed 5 bases at V and 5 bases at J, leaving 7 bases unmatched.

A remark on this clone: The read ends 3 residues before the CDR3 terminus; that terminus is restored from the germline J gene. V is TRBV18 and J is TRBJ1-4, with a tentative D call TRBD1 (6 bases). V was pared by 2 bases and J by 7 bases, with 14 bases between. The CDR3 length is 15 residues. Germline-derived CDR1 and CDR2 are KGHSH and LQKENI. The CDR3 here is CASSPVQQGGEKLFF. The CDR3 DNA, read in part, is TGTGCCAGCTCACCAGTCCAACAGGGAGGTGAAAAA.

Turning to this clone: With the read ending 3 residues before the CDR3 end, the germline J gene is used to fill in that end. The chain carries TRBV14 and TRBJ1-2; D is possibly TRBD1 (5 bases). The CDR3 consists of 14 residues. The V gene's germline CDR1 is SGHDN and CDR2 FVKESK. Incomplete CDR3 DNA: TGTGCCAGCAGCCGGTCCCGAGGGGCTCGGGGC. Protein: CASSRSRGARG. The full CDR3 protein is CASSRSRGARGYTF. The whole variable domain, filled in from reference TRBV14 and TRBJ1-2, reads EAGVTQFPSHSVIEKGQTVTLRCDPISGHDNLYWYRRVMGKEIKFLLHFVKESKQDESGMPNNRFLAERTGGTYSTLKVQPAELEDSGVYFCASSRSRGARGYTFGSGTRLTVV.